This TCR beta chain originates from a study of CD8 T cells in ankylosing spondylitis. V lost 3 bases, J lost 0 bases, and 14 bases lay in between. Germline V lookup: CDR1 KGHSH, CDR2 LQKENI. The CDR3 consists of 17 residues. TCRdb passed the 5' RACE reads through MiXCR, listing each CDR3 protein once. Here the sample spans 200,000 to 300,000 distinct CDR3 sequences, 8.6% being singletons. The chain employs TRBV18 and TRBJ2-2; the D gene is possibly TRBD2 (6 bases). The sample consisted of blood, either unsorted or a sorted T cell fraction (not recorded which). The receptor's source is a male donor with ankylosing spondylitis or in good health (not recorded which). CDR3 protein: CASSPLGGTSNTGELFF. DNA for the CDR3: TGTGCCAGCTCACCCTTAGGCGGGACGTCGAACACCGGGGAGCTGTTTTTT.